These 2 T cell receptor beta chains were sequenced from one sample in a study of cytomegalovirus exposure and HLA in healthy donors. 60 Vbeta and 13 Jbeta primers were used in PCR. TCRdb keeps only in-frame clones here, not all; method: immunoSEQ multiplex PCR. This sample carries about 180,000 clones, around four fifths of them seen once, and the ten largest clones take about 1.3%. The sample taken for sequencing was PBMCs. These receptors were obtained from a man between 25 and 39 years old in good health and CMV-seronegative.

Here the CDR3 DNA reads TGCGCCAGCAGTGATCCGGGACAGGGTTTCAATGAGCAGTTCTTC. It encodes CASSDPGQGFNEQFF. This sequence joins TRBV10-1 and TRBJ2-1, with 9 nucleotides matching TRBD1. CDR1 WNHNN and CDR2 SYGVQD come from the germline V gene (reference sequence). This CDR3 contains 15 residues. The V gene end was trimmed by 3 bases and the J gene end by 6 bases; junction bases not matched to a gene: 6.

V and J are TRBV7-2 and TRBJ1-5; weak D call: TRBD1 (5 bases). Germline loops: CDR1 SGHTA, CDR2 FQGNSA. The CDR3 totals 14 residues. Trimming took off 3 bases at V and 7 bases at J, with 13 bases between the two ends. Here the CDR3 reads CASSFEMGGQPQHF. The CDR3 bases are TGTGCCAGCAGCTTTGAGATGGGGGGACAGCCCCAGCATTTT.